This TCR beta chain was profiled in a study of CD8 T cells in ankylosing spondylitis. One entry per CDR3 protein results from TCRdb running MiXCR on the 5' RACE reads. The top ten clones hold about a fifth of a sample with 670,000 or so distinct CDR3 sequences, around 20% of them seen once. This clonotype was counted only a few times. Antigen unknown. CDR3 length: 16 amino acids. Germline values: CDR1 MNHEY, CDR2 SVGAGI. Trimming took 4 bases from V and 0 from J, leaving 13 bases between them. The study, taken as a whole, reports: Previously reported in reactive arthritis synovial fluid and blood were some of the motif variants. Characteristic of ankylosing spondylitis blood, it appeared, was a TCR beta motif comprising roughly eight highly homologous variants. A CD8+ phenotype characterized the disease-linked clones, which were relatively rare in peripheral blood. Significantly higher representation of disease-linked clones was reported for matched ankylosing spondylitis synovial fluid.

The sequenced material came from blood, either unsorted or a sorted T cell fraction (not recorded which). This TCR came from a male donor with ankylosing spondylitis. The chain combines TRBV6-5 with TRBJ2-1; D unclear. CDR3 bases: TGTGCCAGCAGTTTGGAGCGTACGAGCTCCTACAATGAGCAGTTCTTC. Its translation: CASSLERTSSYNEQFF.